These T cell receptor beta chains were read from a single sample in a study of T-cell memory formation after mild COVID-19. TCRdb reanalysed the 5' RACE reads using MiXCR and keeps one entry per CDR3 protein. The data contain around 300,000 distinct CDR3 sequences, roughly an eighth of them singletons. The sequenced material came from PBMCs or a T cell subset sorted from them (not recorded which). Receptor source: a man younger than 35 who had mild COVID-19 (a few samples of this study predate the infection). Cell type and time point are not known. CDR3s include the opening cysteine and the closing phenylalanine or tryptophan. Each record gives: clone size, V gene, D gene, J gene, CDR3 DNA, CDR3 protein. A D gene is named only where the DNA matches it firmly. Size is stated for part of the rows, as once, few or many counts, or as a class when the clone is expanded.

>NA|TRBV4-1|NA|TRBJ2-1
TGCGCCAGCAGCCGAGTAGCAGATGAGCAGTTCTTC
CASSRVADEQFF
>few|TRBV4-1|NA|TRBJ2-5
TGCGCCAGCCCCCCGGGGCCGCGGGAGACCCAGTACTTC
CASPPGPRETQYF
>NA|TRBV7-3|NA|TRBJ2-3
TGTGCCAGCAGCCGCGGGGCTAGCTGGGCAGATACGCAGTATTTT
CASSRGASWADTQYF
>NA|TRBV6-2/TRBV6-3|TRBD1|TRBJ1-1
TGTGCCAGCAGGAGACAGGGTGGTGAAGCTTTCTTT
CASRRQGGEAFF
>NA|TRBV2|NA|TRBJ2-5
TGTGCCAGCAGTCCCCAGGCCCCGGCCGACTTC
CASSPQAPADF
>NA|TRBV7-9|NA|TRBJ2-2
TGTGCCAGCAGCTACCACTCTGGGGGAAACGCTCGGCCCGGGGAGCTGTTTTTT
CASSYHSGGNARPGELFF
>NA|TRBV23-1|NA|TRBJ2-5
TGCGCCAGCAGTCCGAAGGGACGGAAAAGTTTCCAAGAGACCCAGTACTTC
CASSPKGRKSFQETQYF
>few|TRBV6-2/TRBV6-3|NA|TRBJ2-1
TGTGCCAGCAGGGACACTAACAATGAGCAGTTCTTC
CASRDTNNEQFF
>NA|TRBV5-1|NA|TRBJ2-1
TGCGCCAGCGGAGACGGGACGAACTCCTACAATGAGCAGTTCTTC
CASGDGTNSYNEQFF
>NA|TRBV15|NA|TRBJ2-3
TGTGCCACCAGCAGAGATGGAGGGAGCACAGATACGCAGTATTTT
CATSRDGGSTDTQYF
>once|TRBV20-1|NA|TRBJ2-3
TGCAGTGCTTGGTGGACAACTAGCACAGATACGCAGTATTTT
CSAWWTTSTDTQYF
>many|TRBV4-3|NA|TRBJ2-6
TGCGCCAGCAGCCAAGATAGTGGAGTTTGGGGCAGGGCTAGACCTGGGGCCAACGTCCTGACTTTC
CASSQDSGVWGRARPGANVLTF
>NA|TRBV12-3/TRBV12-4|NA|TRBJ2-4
TGTGCCAGCAGTTTGACCCGGGACCTCAAAAACATTCAGTACTTC
CASSLTRDLKNIQYF
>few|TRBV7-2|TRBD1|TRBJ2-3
TGTGCCAGCAGCGTAGGGGGCCCCACAGATACGCAGTATTTT
CASSVGGPTDTQYF
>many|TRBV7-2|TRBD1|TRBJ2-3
TGTGCCAGCAGCCCCCCGGGGACAGGGGGCGCAGATACGCAGTATTTT
CASSPPGTGGADTQYF
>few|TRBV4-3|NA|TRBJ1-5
TGCGCCAGCAGCCAAGGCCCAGGGAATACGGAGCCCCAGCATTTT
CASSQGPGNTEPQHF
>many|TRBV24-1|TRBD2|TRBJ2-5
TGTGCCACCAGTGATCGGGGGGGACCCCTTGGAGAGACCCAGTACTTC
CATSDRGGPLGETQYF
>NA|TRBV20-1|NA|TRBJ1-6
TGCAGTGCTAGAGATCTACGCGTTTATTCACCCCTCCACTTT
CSARDLRVYSPLHF
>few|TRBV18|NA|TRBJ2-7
TGTGCCAGCTCAACTGGGGGGAGGTACGAGCAGTACTTC
CASSTGGRYEQYF
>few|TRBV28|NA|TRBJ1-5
TGTGCCAGCAGCGTAATCACCCGGGCCTTCAATCAGCCCCAGCATTTT
CASSVITRAFNQPQHF
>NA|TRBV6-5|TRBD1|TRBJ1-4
TGTGCCAGCAGTTACTCCCGGGACAGCGTGATTTCAAAACTGTTTTTT
CASSYSRDSVISKLFF
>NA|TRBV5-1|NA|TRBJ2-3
TGCGCCAGCAGCACAACCGGGACAAAGGGGGATACGCAGTATTTT
CASSTTGTKGDTQYF
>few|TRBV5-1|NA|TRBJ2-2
TGCGCCAGCAGCGGCCAATTGGAGACCGGGGAGCTGTTTTTT
CASSGQLETGELFF
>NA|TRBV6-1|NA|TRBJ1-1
TGTGCCAGCAGTGAGCCCACCTGGCGCACTGAAGCTTTCTTT
CASSEPTWRTEAFF
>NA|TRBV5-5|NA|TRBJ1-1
TGTGCCAGCAGCCGGTGGGGTGCGACTGAAGCTTTCTTT
CASSRWGATEAFF
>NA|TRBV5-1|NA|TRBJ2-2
TGCGCCAGCAGCCTCGAGAGGCGGGGGAACACCGGGGAGCTGTTTTTT
CASSLERRGNTGELFF
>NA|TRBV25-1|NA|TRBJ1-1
TGTGCCAGCAGTGAACCGGACCAGAACACTGAAGCTTTCTTT
CASSEPDQNTEAFF
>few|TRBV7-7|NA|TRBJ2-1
TGTGCTAGCAGCTCTAGCGAGAGCTCCTACAATGAGCAGTTCTTC
CASSSSESSYNEQFF